This TCR beta chain originates from a study of OX40 agonist ivuxolimab in advanced cancers. Study-wide background: Ivuxolimab, which is an agonistic anti-OX40 (CD134) antibody, was administered to the patients. Two patients with cutaneous melanoma and one with hepatocellular carcinoma, three in total, showed partial responses. General observations from the study: At doses 0.1 to 3.0 mg/kg, CD4+ and CD8+ clones expanded. Some patients without response likewise showed low normalized clonal expansion.

The CDR3 totals 20 residues. The germline V and J ends were trimmed by 0 bases and 0 bases, with 21 bases remaining between them. Per the germline V gene, CDR1 is MNHNS and CDR2 is SASEGT. Of note for this clone: Its antigen is unidentified.

Only in-frame clones appear in the TCRdb table, and some are missing; sequencing was by immunoSEQ multiplex PCR. This table holds about 100,000 clones, 90% found once. The J gene is TRBJ1-5, the V gene TRBV6-1; tentative D call: TRBD1 (6 bases). This material consisted of CD4+ or CD8+ T cells sorted from blood, taken in a trial of the OX40 agonist ivuxolimab. This TCR was sampled from an adult with an advanced solid tumor such as melanoma, head and neck, liver or kidney cancer. CDR3: CASSEAGGRAGRHSNQPQHF. CDR3 DNA: TGTGCCAGCAGTGAAGCTGGGGGGCGGGCAGGGAGACATAGCAATCAGCCCCAGCATTTT.